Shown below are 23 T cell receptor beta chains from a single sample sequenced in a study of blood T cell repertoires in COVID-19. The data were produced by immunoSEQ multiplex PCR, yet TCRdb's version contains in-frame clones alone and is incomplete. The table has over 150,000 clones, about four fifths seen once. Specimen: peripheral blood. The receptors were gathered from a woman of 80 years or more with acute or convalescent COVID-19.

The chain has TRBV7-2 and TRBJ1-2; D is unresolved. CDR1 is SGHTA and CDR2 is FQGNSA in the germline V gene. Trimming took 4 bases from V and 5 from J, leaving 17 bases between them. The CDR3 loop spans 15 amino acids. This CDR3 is CASSSGWVSGYGYTF. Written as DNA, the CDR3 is TGTGCCAGCAGCTCCGGTTGGGTCTCGGGGTATGGCTACACCTTC.

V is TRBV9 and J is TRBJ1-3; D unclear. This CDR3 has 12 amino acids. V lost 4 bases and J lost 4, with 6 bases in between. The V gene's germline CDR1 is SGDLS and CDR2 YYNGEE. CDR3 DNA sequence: TGTGCCAGCAGCCCCCAAGGAAACACCATATATTTT. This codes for CASSPQGNTIYF. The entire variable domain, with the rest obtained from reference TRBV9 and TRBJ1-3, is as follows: DSGVTQTPKHLITATGQRVTLRCSPRSGDLSVYWYQQSLDQGLQFLIQYYNGEERAKGNILERFSAQQFPDLHSELNLSSLELGDSALYFCASSPQGNTIYFGEGSWLTVV.

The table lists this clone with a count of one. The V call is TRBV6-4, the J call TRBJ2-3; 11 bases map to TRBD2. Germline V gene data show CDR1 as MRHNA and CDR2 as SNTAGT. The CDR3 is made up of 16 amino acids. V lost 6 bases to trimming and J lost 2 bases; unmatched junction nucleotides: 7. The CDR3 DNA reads TGTGCCAGCAGCGCAGAACTAGCGGGAGCCACAGATACGCAGTATTTT. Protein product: CASSAELAGATDTQYF.

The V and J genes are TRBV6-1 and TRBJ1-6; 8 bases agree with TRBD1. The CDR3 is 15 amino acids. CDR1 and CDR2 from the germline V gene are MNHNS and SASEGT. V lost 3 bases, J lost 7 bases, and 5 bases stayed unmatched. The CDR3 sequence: CASSERTGFNSPLHF. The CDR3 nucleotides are TGTGCCAGCAGTGAGCGGACAGGGTTCAATTCACCCCTCCACTTT.

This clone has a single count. CDR3 region: CASSTFSNYGYTF. CDR3 nucleotides: TGTGCCAGCAGTACATTTTCTAACTATGGCTACACCTTC. This chain joins TRBV6-5 and TRBJ1-2; D remains unclear. V dropped 5 bases and J dropped 0 bases, with 7 bases sitting between them. This CDR3 has 13 amino acids. From germline, CDR1 is MNHEY and CDR2 SVGAGI.

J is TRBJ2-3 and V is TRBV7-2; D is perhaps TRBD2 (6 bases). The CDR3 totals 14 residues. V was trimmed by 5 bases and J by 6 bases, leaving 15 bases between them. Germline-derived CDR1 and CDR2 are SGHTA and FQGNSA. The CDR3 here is CASSPEGAVDTQYF. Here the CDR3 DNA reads TGTGCCAGCAGCCCGGAGGGAGCAGTGGATACGCAGTATTTT.

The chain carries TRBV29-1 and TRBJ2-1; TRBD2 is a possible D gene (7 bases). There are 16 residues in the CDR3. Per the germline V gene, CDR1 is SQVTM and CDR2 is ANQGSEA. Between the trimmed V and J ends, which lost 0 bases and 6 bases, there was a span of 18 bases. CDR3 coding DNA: TGCAGCGTTGAAGACCTTACATGGGGGGGGCCCAATGAGCAGTTCTTC. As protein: CSVEDLTWGGPNEQFF.

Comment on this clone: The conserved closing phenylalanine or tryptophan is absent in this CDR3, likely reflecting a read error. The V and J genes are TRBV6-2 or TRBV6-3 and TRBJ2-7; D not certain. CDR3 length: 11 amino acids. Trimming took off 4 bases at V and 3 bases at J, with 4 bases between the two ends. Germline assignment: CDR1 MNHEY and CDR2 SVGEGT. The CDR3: CASSSYYEQYL. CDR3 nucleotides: TGTGCCAGCAGTTCCTACTACGAGCAGTACCTC.

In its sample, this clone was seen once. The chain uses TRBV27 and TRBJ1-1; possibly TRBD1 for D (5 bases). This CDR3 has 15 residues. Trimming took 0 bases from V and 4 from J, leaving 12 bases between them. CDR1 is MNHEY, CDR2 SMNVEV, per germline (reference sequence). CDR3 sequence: CASSLSKSGGTEAFF. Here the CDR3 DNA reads TGTGCCAGCAGTTTATCGAAGTCGGGGGGCACTGAAGCTTTCTTT.

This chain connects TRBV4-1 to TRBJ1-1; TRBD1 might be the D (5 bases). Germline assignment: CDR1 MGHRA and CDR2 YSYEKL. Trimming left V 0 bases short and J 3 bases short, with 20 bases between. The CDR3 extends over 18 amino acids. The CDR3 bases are TGCGCCAGCAGCCAAGATAATTTCGGACAAAGAAGTTACACTGAAGCTTTCTTT. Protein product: CASSQDNFGQRSYTEAFF.

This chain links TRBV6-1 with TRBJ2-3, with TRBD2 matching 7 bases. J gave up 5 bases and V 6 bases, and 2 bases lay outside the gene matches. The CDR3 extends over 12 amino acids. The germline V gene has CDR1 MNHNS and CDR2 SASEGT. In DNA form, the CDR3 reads TGTGCCAGCAGATTAGCGGGAGATACGCAGTATTTT. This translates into CASRLAGDTQYF.

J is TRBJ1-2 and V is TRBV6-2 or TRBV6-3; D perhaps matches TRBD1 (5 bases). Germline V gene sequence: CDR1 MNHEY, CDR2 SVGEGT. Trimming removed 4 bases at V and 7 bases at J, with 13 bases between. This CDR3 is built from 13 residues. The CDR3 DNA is TGTGCCAGCAGTTTCCGACAGCTAGGTGGCTACACCTTC. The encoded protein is CASSFRQLGGYTF.

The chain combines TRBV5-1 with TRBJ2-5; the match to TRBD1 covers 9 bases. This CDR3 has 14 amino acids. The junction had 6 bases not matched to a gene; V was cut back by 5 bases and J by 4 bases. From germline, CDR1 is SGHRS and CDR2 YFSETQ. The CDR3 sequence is CASRLQGASETQYF. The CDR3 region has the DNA TGCGCCAGCAGGTTACAGGGGGCCTCAGAGACCCAGTACTTC.

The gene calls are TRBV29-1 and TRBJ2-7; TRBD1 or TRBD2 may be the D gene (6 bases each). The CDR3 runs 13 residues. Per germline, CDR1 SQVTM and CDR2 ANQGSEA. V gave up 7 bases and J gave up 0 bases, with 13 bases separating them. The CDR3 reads CSAGAGSSYEQYF. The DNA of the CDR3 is TGCAGCGCGGGGGCAGGCAGCTCCTACGAGCAGTACTTC.

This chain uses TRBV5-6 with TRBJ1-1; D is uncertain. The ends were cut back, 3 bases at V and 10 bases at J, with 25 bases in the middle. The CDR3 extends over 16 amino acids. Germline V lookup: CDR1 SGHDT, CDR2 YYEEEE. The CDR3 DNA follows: TGTGCCAGCAGCTCCGGCGATGAGCGATGGAGAGGTGGAGCTTTCTTT. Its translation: CASSSGDERWRGGAFF.

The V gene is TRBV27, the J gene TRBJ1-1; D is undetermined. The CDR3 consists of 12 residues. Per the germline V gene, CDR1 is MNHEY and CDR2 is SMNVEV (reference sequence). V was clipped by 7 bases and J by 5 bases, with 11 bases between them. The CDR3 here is CASKRVGTEAFF. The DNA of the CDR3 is TGTGCCAGCAAAAGAGTCGGGACTGAAGCTTTCTTT.

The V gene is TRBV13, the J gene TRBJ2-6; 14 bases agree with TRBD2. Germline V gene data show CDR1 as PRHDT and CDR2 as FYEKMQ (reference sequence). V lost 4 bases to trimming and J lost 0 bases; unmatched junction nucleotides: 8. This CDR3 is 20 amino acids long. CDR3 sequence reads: CASSSSGTSGGYSGANVLTF. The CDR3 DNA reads TGTGCCAGCAGCTCCAGTGGGACTAGCGGGGGATACTCTGGGGCCAACGTCCTGACTTTC.

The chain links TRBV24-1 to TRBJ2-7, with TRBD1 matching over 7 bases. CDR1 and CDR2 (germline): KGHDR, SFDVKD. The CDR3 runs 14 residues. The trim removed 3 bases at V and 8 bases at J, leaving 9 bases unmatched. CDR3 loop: CATSDNRGAGKQYF. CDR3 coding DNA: TGTGCCACCAGTGATAACAGGGGAGCAGGCAAGCAGTACTTC.

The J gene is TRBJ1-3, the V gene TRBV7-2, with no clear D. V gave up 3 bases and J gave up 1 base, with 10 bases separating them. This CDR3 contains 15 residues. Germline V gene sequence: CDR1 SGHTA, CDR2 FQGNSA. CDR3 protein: CASSFSPGSGNTIYF. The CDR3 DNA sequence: TGTGCCAGCAGCTTTTCTCCGGGTTCTGGAAACACCATATATTTT.

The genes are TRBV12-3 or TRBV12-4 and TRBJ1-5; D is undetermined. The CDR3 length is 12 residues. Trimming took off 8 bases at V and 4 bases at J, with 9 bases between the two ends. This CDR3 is CASRSENQPQHF. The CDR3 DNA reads TGTGCCAGCCGATCGGAGAATCAGCCCCAGCATTTT.

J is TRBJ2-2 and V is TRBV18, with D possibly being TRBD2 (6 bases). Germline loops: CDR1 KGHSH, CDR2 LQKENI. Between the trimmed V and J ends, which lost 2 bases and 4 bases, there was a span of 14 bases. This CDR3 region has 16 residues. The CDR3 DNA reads TGTGCCAGCTCACCAGCGGGCGGGATGAGCACCGGGGAGCTGTTTTTT. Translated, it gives CASSPAGGMSTGELFF.

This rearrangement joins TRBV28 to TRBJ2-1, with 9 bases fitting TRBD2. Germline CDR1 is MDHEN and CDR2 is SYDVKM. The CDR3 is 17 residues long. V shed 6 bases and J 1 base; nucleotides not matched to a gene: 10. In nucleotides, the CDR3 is TGTGCCAGCAGCCCCACCAGAGCGGGGGGATCCTACAATGAGCAGTTCTTC. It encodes CASSPTRAGGSYNEQFF. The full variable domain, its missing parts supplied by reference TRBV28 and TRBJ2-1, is DVKVTQSSRYLVKRTGEKVFLECVQDMDHENMFWYRQDPGLGLRLIYFSYDVKMKEKGDIPEGYSVSREKKERFSLILESASTNQTSMYLCASSPTRAGGSYNEQFFGPGTRLTVL.

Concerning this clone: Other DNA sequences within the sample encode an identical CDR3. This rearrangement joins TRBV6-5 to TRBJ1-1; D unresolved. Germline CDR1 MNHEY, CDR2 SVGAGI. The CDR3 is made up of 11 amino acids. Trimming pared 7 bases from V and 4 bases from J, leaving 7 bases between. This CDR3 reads CASTSGTEAFF. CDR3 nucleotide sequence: TGTGCCAGCACCTCCGGCACTGAAGCTTTCTTT.